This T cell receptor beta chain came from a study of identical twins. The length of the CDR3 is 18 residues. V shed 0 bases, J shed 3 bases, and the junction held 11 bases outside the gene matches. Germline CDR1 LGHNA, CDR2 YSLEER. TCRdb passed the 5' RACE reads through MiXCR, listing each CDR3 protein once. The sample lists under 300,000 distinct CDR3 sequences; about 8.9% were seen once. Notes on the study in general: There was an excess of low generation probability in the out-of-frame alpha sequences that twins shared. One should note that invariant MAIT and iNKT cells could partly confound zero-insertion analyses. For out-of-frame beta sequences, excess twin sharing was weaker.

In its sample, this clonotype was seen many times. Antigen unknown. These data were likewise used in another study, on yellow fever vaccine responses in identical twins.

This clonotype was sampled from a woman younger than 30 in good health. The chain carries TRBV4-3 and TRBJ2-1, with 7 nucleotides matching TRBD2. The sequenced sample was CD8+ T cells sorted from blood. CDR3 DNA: TGCGCCAGCAGCCAAGATTGGGCTAGCGGAGAGATCTACAATGAGCAGTTCTTC. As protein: CASSQDWASGEIYNEQFF.